The clone carrying this TCR beta chain appeared many times. Antigen specificity is unknown. Each sorted-subset library came from about a million CD4+ or CD8+ T cells. CDR1 and CDR2 (germline): SGHKS, YYEKEE (reference sequence). V lost 0 bases and J lost 4, with 7 bases in between. CDR3 length: 14 residues. The data were taken from a study of neurological immune-mediated disorders. Findings and limits, study-wide: HTLV-1-associated myelopathy led in TCR clonal expansion, while multiple sclerosis ranked lowest, below healthy controls. Private repertoires in all groups were suggested, as expanded clones shared no CDR3 amino acid sequences across subjects.

Each TCR transcript was tagged with a 10-nucleotide random UMI during 5'RACE. In TCRdb, the 5' RACE reads were re-called with MiXCR into one record per CDR3 protein. The sample holds about 14,000 distinct CDR3 sequences, approximately 13% seen once. V and J are TRBV5-5 and TRBJ2-2; D unresolved. Sequenced material: CD8+ T cells from blood. This sequence was found in a female donor with HTLV-1-associated myelopathy (HAM/TSP). The CDR3 DNA sequence: TGTGCCAGCAGCTTGGAGTGGCCCACCGGGGAGCTGTTTTTT. Translated, it gives CASSLEWPTGELFF. Full variable domain (remainder filled in from reference TRBV5-5 and TRBJ2-2): DAGVTQSPTHLIKTRGQQVTLRCSPISGHKSVSWYQQVLGQGPQFIFQYYEKEERGRGNFPDRFSARQFPNYSSELNVNALLLGDSALYLCASSLEWPTGELFFGEGSRLTVL.